This TCR beta chain was captured by sequencing in a study of blood T cell repertoires in COVID-19. The wider study: Specimens from acute and convalescent COVID-19 originated in the United States, Italy and Spain. The cDNA or gDNA used as material had been derived from T cells, B-cell-depleted T cells, or PBMCs.

The CDR3 spans 14 residues. The V and J ends lost 4 bases and 4 bases respectively, with 8 bases between them. Germline V gives CDR1 KGHSH, CDR2 LQKENI. Study processing details: By means of reference gene primer amplification, nucleated cell counts were estimated. The table came from immunoSEQ multiplex PCR; TCRdb's copy has only in-frame clones and leaves some out. That table gives V, J and clone size, and the DNA gave D and trimming. The sample yields about 44,000 clones, about 90% seen once. This clonotype was obtained from a woman aged 40 to 55 with acute or convalescent COVID-19. Sequencing used peripheral blood. V is TRBV18 and J is TRBJ2-6; tentative D call: TRBD1 (6 bases). The CDR3 region has the DNA TGTGCCAGCTCACAGGGGGACGGGGCCAACGTCCTGACTTTC. Its translation: CASSQGDGANVLTF.